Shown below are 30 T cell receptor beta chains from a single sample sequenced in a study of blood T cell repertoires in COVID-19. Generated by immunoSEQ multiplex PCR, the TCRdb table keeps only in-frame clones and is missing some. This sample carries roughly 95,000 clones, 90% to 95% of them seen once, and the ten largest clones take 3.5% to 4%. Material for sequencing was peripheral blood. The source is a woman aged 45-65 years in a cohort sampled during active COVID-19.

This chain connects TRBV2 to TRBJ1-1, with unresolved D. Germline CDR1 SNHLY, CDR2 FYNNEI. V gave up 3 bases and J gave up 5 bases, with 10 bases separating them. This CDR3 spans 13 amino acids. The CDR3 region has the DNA TGTGCCAGCAGTGAGGAGGCGAAGACTGAAGCTTTCTTT. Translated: CASSEEAKTEAFF.

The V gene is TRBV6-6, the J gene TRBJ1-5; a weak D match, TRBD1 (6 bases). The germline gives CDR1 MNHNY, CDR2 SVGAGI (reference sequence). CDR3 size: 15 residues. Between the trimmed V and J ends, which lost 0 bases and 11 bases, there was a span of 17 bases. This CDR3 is CASSYSGDIRLAQHF. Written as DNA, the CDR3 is TGTGCCAGCAGTTACTCTGGGGACATACGTTTGGCCCAGCATTTT.

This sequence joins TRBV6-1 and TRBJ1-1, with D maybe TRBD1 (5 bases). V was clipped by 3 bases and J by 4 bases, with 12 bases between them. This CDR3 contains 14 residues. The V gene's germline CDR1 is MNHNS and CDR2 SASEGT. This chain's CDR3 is CASSDWQGTTEAFF. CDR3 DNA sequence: TGTGCCAGCAGTGATTGGCAGGGAACCACTGAAGCTTTCTTT.

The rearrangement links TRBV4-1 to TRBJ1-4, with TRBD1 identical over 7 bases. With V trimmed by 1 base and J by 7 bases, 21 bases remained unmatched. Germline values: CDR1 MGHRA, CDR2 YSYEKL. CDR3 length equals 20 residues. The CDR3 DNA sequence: TGCGCCAGCAGCCAAGCGGGTAGGCGGATTACGGGACAGTCTAGTGAAAAACTGTTTTTT. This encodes CASSQAGRRITGQSSEKLFF.

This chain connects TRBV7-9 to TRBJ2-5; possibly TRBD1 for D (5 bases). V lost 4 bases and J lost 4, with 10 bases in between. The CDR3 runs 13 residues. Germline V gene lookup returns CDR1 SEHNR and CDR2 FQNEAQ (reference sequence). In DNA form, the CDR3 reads TGTGCCAGCAGCTCACCTGGGGCAGAGACCCAGTACTTC. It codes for CASSSPGAETQYF.

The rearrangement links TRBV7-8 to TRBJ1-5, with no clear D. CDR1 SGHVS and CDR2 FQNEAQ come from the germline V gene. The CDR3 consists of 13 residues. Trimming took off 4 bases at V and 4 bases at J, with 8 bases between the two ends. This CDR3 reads CASSSRGNQPQHF. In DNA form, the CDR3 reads TGTGCCAGCAGCTCCCGGGGTAATCAGCCCCAGCATTTT.

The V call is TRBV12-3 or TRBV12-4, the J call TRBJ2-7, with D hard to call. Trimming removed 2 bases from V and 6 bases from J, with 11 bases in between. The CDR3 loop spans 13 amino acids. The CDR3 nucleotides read TGTGCCAGCAGTTTATCTCTACTACTCGAGCAGTACTTC. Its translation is CASSLSLLLEQYF.

Here the CDR3 reads CASSQGVADRPQHF. In DNA form, the CDR3 reads TGCGCCAGCAGCCAGGGAGTGGCAGATCGGCCCCAGCATTTT. The chain carries TRBV4-1 and TRBJ1-5, with no clear D. The CDR3 runs to 14 residues. Trimming removed 3 bases from V and 9 bases from J, with 15 bases in between. Germline V lookup: CDR1 MGHRA, CDR2 YSYEKL.

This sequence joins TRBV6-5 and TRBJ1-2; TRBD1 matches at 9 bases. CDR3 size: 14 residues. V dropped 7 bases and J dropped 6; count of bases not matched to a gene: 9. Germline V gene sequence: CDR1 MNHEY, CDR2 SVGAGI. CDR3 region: CASNDGQGRNGYTF. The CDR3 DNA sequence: TGTGCCAGCAACGACGGACAGGGGAGGAATGGCTACACCTTC.

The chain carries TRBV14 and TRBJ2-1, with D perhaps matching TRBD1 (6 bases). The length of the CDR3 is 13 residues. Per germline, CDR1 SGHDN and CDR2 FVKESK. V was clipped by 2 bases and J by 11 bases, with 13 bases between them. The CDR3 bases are TGTGCCAGCAGCCAAATACACCAGGGGAAGCAGTTCTTC. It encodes CASSQIHQGKQFF.

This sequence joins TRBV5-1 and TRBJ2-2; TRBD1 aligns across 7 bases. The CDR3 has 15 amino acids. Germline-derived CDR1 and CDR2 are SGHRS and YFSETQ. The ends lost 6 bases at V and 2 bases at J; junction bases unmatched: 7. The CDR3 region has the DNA TGCGCCAGCACCGGGACAGTGGATAACACCGGGGAGCTGTTTTTT. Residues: CASTGTVDNTGELFF.

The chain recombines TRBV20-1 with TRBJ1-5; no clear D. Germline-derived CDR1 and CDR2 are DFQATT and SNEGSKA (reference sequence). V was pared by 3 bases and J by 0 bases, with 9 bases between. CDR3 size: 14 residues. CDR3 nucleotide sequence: TGCAGTGCTAGTGGATACAATAGCAATCAGCCCCAGCATTTT. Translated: CSASGYNSNQPQHF.

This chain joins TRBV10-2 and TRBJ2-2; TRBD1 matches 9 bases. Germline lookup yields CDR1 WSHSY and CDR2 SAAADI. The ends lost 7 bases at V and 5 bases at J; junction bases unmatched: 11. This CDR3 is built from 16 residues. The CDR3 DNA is TGCGCCAGCAACAGACAGGGGGTGGTTGGAACCGGGGAGCTGTTTTTT. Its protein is CASNRQGVVGTGELFF.

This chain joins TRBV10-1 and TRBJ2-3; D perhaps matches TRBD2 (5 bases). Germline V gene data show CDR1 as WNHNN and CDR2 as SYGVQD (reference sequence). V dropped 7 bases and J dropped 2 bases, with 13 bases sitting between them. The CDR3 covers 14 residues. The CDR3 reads CASKPGLFTDTQYF. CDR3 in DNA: TGCGCCAGCAAGCCCGGACTCTTCACAGATACGCAGTATTTT.

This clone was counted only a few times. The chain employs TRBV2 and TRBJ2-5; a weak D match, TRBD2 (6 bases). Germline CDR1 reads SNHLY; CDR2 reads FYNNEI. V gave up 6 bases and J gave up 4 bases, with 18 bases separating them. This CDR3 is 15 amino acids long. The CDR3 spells CASRAPQTSVETQYF. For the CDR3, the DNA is TGTGCCAGCAGGGCCCCCCAGACTAGTGTAGAGACCCAGTACTTC.

Here the CDR3 DNA reads TGCGCCAGCAGCCAGGTCAGGACAGGGAGGTATTCACCCCTCCACTTT. Its translation: CASSQVRTGRYSPLHF. This chain joins TRBV4-1 and TRBJ1-6, with 8 bases aligning to TRBD1. The CDR3 has 16 amino acids. The J segment lost 8 bases and the V segment lost 3 bases, leaving 9 bases of the junction unmatched. CDR1 and CDR2 (germline): MGHRA, YSYEKL.

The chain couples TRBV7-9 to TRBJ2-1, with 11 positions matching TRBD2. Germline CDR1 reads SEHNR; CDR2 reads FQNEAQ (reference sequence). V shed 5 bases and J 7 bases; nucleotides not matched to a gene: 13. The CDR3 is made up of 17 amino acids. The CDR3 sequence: CASSVPGLAASVNEQFF. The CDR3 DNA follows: TGTGCCAGCAGCGTACCGGGACTAGCGGCTAGTGTGAATGAGCAGTTCTTC.

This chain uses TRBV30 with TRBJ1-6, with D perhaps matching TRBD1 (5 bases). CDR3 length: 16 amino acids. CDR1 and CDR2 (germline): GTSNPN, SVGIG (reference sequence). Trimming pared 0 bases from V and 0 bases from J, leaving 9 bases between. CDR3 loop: CAWSVGRYSYNSPLHF. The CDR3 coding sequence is TGTGCCTGGAGTGTGGGGCGGTACTCCTATAATTCACCCCTCCACTTT. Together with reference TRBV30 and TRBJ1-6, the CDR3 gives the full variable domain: SQTIHQWPATLVQPVGSPLSLECTVEGTSNPNLYWYRQAAGRGLQLLFYSVGIGQISSEVPQNLSASRPQDRQFILSSKKLLLSDSGFYLCAWSVGRYSYNSPLHFGNGTRLTVT.

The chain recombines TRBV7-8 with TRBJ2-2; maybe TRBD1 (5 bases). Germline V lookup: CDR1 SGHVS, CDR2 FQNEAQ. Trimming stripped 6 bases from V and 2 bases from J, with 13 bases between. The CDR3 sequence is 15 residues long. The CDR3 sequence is CASRRQGRNTGELFF. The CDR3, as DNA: TGTGCCAGCAGGCGTCAGGGTCGAAACACCGGGGAGCTGTTTTTT.

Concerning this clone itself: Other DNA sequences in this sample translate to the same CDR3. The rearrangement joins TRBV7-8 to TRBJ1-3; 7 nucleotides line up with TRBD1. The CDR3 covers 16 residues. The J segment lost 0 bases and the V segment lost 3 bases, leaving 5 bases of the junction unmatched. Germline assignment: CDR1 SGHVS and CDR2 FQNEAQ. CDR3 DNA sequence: TGTGCCAGCAGCTTTCAGACAGGGATCTCTGGAAACACCATATATTTT. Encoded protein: CASSFQTGISGNTIYF.

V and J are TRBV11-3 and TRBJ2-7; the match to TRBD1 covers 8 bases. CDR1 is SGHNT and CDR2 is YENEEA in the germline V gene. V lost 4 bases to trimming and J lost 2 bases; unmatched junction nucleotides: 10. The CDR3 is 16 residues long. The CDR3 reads CASSYYSGQDPYEQYF. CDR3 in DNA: TGTGCCAGCAGCTACTATTCGGGACAGGACCCCTACGAGCAGTACTTC.

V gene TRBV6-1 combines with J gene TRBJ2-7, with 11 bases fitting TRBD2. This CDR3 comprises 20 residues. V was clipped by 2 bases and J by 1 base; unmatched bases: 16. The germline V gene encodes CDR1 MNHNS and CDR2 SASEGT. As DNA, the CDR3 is TGTGCCAGCAGTGAAAAGGTAGGACTAGCGGGCCTTATGACATCCTACGAGCAGTACTTC. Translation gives CASSEKVGLAGLMTSYEQYF.

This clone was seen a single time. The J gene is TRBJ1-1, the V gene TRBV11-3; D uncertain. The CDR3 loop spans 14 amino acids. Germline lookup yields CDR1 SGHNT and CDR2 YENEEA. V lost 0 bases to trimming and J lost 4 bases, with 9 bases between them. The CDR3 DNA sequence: TGTGCCAGCAGCTTAGATCCGGGTACCACTGAAGCTTTCTTT. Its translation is CASSLDPGTTEAFF.

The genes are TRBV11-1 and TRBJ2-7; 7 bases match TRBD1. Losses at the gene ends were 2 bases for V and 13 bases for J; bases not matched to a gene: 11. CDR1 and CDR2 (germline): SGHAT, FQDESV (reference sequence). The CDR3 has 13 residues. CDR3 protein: CASSLQRDRPPYF. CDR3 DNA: TGTGCCAGCAGCTTACAAAGGGACAGACCCCCATACTTC.

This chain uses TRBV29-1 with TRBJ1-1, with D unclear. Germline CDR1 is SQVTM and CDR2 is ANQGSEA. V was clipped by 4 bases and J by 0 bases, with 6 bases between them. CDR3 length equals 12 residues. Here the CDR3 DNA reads TGCAGCGTTGTTCAGTTGAACACTGAAGCTTTCTTT. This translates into CSVVQLNTEAFF.

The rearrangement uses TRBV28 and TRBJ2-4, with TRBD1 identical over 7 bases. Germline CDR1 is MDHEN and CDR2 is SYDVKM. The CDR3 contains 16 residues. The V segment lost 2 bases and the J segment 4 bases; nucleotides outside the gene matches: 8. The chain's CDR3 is CASSLKWTGQKNIQYF. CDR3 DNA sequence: TGTGCCAGCAGTTTAAAATGGACGGGACAGAAAAACATTCAGTACTTC. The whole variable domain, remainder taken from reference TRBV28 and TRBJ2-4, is DVKVTQSSRYLVKRTGEKVFLECVQDMDHENMFWYRQDPGLGLRLIYFSYDVKMKEKGDIPEGYSVSREKKERFSLILESASTNQTSMYLCASSLKWTGQKNIQYFGAGTRLSVL.

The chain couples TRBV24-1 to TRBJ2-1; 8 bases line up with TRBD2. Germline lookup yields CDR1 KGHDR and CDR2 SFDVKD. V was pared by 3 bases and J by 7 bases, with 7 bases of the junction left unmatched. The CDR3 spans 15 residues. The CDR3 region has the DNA TGTGCCACCAGTGATCCCTGGACTAGCCGAAATGAGCAGTTCTTC. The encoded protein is CATSDPWTSRNEQFF.

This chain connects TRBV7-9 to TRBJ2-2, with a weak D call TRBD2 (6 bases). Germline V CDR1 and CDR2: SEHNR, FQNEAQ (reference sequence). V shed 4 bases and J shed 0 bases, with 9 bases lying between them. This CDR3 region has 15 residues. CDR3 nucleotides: TGTGCCAGCAGCTCTAGCGTGTCGAACACCGGGGAGCTGTTTTTT. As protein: CASSSSVSNTGELFF. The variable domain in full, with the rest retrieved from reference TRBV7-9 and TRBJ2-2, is DTGVSQNPRHKITKRGQNVTFRCDPISEHNRLYWYRQTLGQGPEFLTYFQNEAQLEKSRLLSDRFSAERPKGSFSTLEIQRTEQGDSAMYLCASSSSVSNTGELFFGEGSRLTVL.

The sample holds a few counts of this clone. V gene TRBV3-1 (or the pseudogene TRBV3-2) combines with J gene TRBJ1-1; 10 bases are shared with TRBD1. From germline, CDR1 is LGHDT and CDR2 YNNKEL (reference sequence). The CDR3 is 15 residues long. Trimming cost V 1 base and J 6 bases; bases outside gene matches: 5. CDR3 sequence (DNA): TGTGCCAGCAGCCAAGGGGACAGGGGACTCGCTGAAGCTTTCTTT. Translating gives CASSQGDRGLAEAFF.

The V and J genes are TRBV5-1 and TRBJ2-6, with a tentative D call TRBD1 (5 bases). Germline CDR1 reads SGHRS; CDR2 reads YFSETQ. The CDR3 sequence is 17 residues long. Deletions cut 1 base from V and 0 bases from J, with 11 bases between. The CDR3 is CASSLTRGPSGANVLTF. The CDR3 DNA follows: TGCGCCAGCAGCTTGACAAGGGGCCCCTCTGGGGCCAACGTCCTGACTTTC.